This is a list of T cell receptor beta chains from one sample in a study of post-analysis software for immune sequencing data. TCRdb fed the PCR reads into MiXCR, producing one record per CDR3 protein. The table includes hundreds of thousands of distinct CDR3 sequences, roughly 38% detected once. Material for sequencing was blood. Every receptor here comes from a girl between 2 and 10 years old with multiple sclerosis. Each CDR3 is given with its conserved first and last residue. The order of the fields is CDR3 DNA, CDR3 protein, V gene, J gene, D gene, clone size. D genes are given only for firm matches. Rows give clone size only sometimes, using once, few, many, or a class for an expanded clone.

TGTGCCAGCAGCTTCTTGCGGGGTAACCAAGAGACCCAGTACTTC	CASSFLRGNQETQYF	TRBV7-2	TRBJ2-5	NA	once
TGTGCCACCAGTGACCCTAGGGGAGGCTCCTACAATGAGCAGTTCTTC	CATSDPRGGSYNEQFF	TRBV24-1	TRBJ2-1	NA	NA
TGTGCCAGCAGCTTTACGGGGGTGGGGAACACTAAAGCTTTCTTT	CASSFTGVGNTKAFF	TRBV9	TRBJ1-1	NA	NA
TGTGCCAGCAGCCAAAGGGTCCGGACTAGCGGGAAGCCTAACACCGGGGAGCTGTTTTTT	CASSQRVRTSGKPNTGELFF	TRBV3-1	TRBJ2-2	TRBD2	NA
TGTGCCAGCAGCTTAGGCTGGGCTGCCTCCTACAATGAGCAGTTCTTC	CASSLGWAASYNEQFF	TRBV7-8	TRBJ2-1	NA	NA
TGTGCCAGCAGTTACTCGAGTCCAGGGGATAGCTACACCTTC	CASSYSSPGDSYTF	TRBV6-5	TRBJ1-2	NA	few
TGCGCCAGCAGCTTGGACGGGGTTGTGTCGAACGAGCAGTACTTC	CASSLDGVVSNEQYF	TRBV5-1	TRBJ2-7	NA	NA
TGCAGCGGGAAATGGGCAGGGGGCTACAATGAGCAGTTCTTC	CSGKWAGGYNEQFF	TRBV29-1	TRBJ2-1	TRBD1	few
TGTGCCAGCAGCCTGCAGGGGTACTATGGCTACACCTTC	CASSLQGYYGYTF	TRBV14	TRBJ1-2	NA	many
TGCAATGCCTATGACACCCAAGAGACCCAGTACTTC	CNAYDTQETQYF	TRBV20-1	TRBJ2-5	NA	once
TGTGCCAGCAGCTTGTCGTATGGCGGGCTTGTCTATGGCTACACCTTC	CASSLSYGGLVYGYTF	TRBV5-5	TRBJ1-2	NA	NA
TGTGCCAGCAGCGCGCCTTCTTACGAGCAGTACTTC	CASSAPSYEQYF	TRBV28	TRBJ2-7	NA	few
TGTGCCAGCAGGCCCAGGGGGCGTGCAGATACGCAGTATTTT	CASRPRGRADTQYF	TRBV3-1	TRBJ2-3	TRBD1	few
TGCGCCAGCAGCTTTTGGAAGACTGCCGGGACAGATCCATACGAGCAGTACTTC	CASSFWKTAGTDPYEQYF	TRBV5-1	TRBJ2-7	TRBD1	NA
TGTGCCAGCAGCGTCGGGACAGGGGGCGAGCAGTACTTC	CASSVGTGGEQYF	TRBV9	TRBJ2-7	TRBD1	NA
TGCAGTGCTAGGGCAGGCGACCCCGGTACGCAGTATTTT	CSARAGDPGTQYF	TRBV20-1	TRBJ2-3	NA	few
TGCAGTGCTAGCCGCGGGACAGGGAGCTCCTACGAGCAGTACTTC	CSASRGTGSSYEQYF	TRBV20-1	TRBJ2-7	TRBD1	NA
TGTGCCAGCAGCTTACAGGGCGGTAGGACTGAAGCTTTCTTT	CASSLQGGRTEAFF	TRBV11-1	TRBJ1-1	NA	NA
TGTGCCAGCAGCCGCCTGGGACAGAACTATGGCTACACCTTC	CASSRLGQNYGYTF	TRBV14	TRBJ1-2	TRBD1	NA
TGTGCCAGCAGCTTAATCAGCCGGGGATATTGGGTGGACGAGCAGTACTTC	CASSLISRGYWVDEQYF	TRBV7-8	TRBJ2-7	NA	few
TGTGCCAGCAGCTTCACTAGCGACAATGAGCAGTTCTTC	CASSFTSDNEQFF	TRBV7-8	TRBJ2-1	TRBD2	NA
TGCAGTGCTAGTGCACCGACTTCCTACGAGCAGTACTTC	CSASAPTSYEQYF	TRBV20-1	TRBJ2-7	NA	NA
TGTGCCAGCAGCTTATTTAACTATGGCTACACCTTC	CASSLFNYGYTF	TRBV7-2	TRBJ1-2	NA	few
TGTGCCAGCAGCGCCTGGCATAGCAATCAGCCCCAGCATTTT	CASSAWHSNQPQHF	TRBV5-8	TRBJ1-5	NA	few
TGTGCCAGCAGCGACTGGGGGTTCGAGCAGTACTTC	CASSDWGFEQYF	TRBV6-1	TRBJ2-7	NA	few
TGCGCCAGCAGCCAAGATTCAGGGTTTGGCTATGGCTACACCTTC	CASSQDSGFGYGYTF	TRBV4-3	TRBJ1-2	NA	once
TGTGCCAGCAGCCAAGAAAGAGAAGAATGGCAGCCCCAGCATTTT	CASSQEREEWQPQHF	TRBV4-2	TRBJ1-5	NA	few
TGCAGTGCTAGAGTTCCGACTAGCGGGAGTCAGTGGGATACGCAGTATTTT	CSARVPTSGSQWDTQYF	TRBV20-1	TRBJ2-3	TRBD2	NA
TGTGCCAGCAGCATCCGGGTTGCAGATACGCAGTATTTT	CASSIRVADTQYF	TRBV5-6	TRBJ2-3	NA	NA
TGCGCCAGCAGCTTGGGTGGCGGGGGAGGCAATCAGCCCCAGCATTTT	CASSLGGGGGNQPQHF	TRBV5-1	TRBJ1-5	NA	few
TGTGCCAGCAGTCCCACCGGGACAGCAAACTACGAGCAGTACTTC	CASSPTGTANYEQYF	TRBV28	TRBJ2-7	TRBD1	few
TGTGCCAGCAGTCCCTTTAGGATAGGAGGCTACAATGAGCAGTTCTTC	CASSPFRIGGYNEQFF	TRBV28	TRBJ2-1	NA	NA
TGCAGTGCTAGAAACCCCACTAGCGGTCTCTCCTACAATGAGCAGTTCTTC	CSARNPTSGLSYNEQFF	TRBV20-1	TRBJ2-1	TRBD2	NA
TGCAGTGCTAGAGCGGGGGCGGGAAGCTCCTACAATGAGCAGTTCTTC	CSARAGAGSSYNEQFF	TRBV20-1	TRBJ2-1	NA	few
TGCAGCGTTGGGGGCCAGCGGGAGGGAGAGACCCAGTACTTC	CSVGGQREGETQYF	TRBV29-1	TRBJ2-5	TRBD2	NA
TGCAGTGCTAGGAGGCCATCGACAGGGGACAATGAGCAGTTCTTC	CSARRPSTGDNEQFF	TRBV20-1	TRBJ2-1	TRBD1	NA
TGTGCCATCAGTGATTACCAGGTAGCGGGGAAAGCTTTCTTT	CAISDYQVAGKAFF	TRBV10-3	TRBJ1-1	NA	NA
TGTGCCAGCAGTTATCTAGGTTCTGGGTACAATGAGCAGTTCTTC	CASSYLGSGYNEQFF	TRBV6-2/TRBV6-3	TRBJ2-1	NA	NA
TGTGCCAGCAGCCTGATCCTTGAATCCCAAAGCGACAATGGGCAGTTCTTC	CASSLILESQSDNGQFF	TRBV7-9	TRBJ2-1	NA	NA
TGCAGTGCTAGGGGAGGACAGAAGAATCAGCCCCAGCATTTT	CSARGGQKNQPQHF	TRBV20-1	TRBJ1-5	NA	NA
TGTGCCAGCAGTGCCGACAGGGTCGGCCCCTACGAGCAGTACTTC	CASSADRVGPYEQYF	TRBV12-3/TRBV12-4	TRBJ2-7	TRBD1	few
TGTGCCAGCAGCGCGATCCGCATACTAGCGGGACGGGGGAATGAGCAGTTCTTC	CASSAIRILAGRGNEQFF	TRBV5-6	TRBJ2-1	TRBD2	NA
TGTGCCACCAGCAGAGTGCTAGCGGGGGCCCGGAGCTCCTACAATGAGCAGTTCTTC	CATSRVLAGARSSYNEQFF	TRBV15	TRBJ2-1	TRBD2	few
TGTGCCAGCAGTCCCCGGAAGTTCGGGCAGTACTTC	CASSPRKFGQYF	TRBV12-3/TRBV12-4	TRBJ2-7	NA	many
TGTGCCAGCAGCGTAGCGGCGAACACCGGGGAGCTGTTTTTT	CASSVAANTGELFF	TRBV9	TRBJ2-2	NA	NA
TGCAACGTCGGCGGGACAGTCCTTTGGGGGACCCAGTACTTC	CNVGGTVLWGTQYF	TRBV29-1	TRBJ2-5	NA	NA